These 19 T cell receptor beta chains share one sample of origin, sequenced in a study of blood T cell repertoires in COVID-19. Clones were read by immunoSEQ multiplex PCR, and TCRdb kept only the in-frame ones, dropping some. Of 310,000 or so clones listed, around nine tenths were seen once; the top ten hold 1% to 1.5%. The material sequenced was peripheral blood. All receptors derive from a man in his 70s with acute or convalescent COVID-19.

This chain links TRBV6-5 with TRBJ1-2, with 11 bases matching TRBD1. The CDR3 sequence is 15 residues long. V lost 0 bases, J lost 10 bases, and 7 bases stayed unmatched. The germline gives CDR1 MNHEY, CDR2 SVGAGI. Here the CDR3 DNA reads TGTGCCAGCAGTTACTCTCCCGGGACAGGGGGAGACTACACCTTC. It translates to CASSYSPGTGGDYTF.

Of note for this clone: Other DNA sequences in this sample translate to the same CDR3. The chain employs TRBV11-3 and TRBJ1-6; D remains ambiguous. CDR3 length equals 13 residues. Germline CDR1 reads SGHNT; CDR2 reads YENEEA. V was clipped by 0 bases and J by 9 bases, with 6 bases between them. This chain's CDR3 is CASSLDSVSPLHF. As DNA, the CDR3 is TGTGCCAGCAGCTTAGACTCGGTTTCACCCCTCCACTTT. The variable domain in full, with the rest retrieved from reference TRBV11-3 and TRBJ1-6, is EAGVVQSPRYKIIEKKQPVAFWCNPISGHNTLYWYLQNLGQGPELLIRYENEEAVDDSQLPKDRFSAERLKGVDSTLKIQPAELGDSAVYLCASSLDSVSPLHFGNGTRLTVT.

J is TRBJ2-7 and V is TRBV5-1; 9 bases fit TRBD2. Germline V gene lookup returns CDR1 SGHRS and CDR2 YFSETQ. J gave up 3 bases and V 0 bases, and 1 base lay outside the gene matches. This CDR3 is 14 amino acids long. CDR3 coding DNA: TGCGCCAGCAGCTTGGAACTAGCGGGCTACGAGCAGTACTTC. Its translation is CASSLELAGYEQYF.

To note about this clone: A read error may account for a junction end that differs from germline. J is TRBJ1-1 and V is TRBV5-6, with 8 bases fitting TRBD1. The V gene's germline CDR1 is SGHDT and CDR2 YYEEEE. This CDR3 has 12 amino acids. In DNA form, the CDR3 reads TGTGCCAGCAGCTTGGTCCAGGGGGCATTTATATTT. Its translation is CASSLVQGAFIF.

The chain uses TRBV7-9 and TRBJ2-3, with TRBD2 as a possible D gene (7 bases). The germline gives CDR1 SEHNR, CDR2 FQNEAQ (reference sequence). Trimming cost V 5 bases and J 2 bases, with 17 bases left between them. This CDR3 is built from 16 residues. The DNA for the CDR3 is TGTGCCAGCAGCACCCGGGGGCTAGCGGACACAGATACGCAGTATTTT. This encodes CASSTRGLADTDTQYF.

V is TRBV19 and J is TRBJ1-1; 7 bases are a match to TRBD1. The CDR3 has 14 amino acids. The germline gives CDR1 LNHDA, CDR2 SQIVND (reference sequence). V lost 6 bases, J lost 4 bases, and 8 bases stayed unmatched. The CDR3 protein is CASSLDRVGTEAFF. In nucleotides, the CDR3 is TGTGCCAGTAGCCTAGACAGGGTGGGCACTGAAGCTTTCTTT. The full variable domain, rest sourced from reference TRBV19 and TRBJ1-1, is DGGITQSPKYLFRKEGQNVTLSCEQNLNHDAMYWYRQDPGQGLRLIYYSQIVNDFQKGDIAEGYSVSREKKESFPLTVTSAQKNPTAFYLCASSLDRVGTEAFFGQGTRLTVV.

CDR3 loop: CATRIAGLETQYF. CDR3 DNA sequence: TGTGCCACTCGAATAGCGGGATTGGAGACCCAGTACTTC. This sequence joins TRBV25-1 and TRBJ2-5; TRBD2 matches 8 bases. With 10 bases clipped from V and 5 bases from J, the junction kept 9 bases outside the gene matches. The CDR3 is made up of 13 amino acids. Germline V CDR1 and CDR2: MGHDK, SYGVNS.

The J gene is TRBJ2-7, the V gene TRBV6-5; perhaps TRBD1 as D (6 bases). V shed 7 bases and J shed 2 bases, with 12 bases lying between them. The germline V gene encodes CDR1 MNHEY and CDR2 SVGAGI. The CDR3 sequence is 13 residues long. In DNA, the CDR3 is TGTGCCAGCATGGTCACAGGGACCTACGAGCAGTACTTC. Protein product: CASMVTGTYEQYF.

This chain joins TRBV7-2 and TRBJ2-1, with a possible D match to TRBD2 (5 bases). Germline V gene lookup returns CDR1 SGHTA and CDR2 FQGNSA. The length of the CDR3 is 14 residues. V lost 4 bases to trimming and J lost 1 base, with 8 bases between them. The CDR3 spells CASSSRASYNEQFF. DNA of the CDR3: TGTGCCAGCAGCTCGAGGGCATCCTACAATGAGCAGTTCTTC.

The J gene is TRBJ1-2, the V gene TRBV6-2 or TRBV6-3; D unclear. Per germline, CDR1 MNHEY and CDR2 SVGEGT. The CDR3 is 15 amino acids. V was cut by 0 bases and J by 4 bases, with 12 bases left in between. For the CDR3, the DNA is TGTGCCAGCAGTTACTCGAGCACCACCTCCTATGGCTACACCTTC. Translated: CASSYSSTTSYGYTF.

CDR3 nucleotide sequence: TGTGCCAGCCGCACCCCGGGGGAGACCCAGTACTTC. It specifies CASRTPGETQYF. The rearrangement uses TRBV3-1 (or the pseudogene TRBV3-2) and TRBJ2-5; D is perhaps TRBD2 (5 bases). Germline assignment: CDR1 LGHDT and CDR2 YNNKEL (reference sequence). This CDR3 contains 12 residues. Trimming took 8 bases from V and 5 from J, leaving 12 bases between them.

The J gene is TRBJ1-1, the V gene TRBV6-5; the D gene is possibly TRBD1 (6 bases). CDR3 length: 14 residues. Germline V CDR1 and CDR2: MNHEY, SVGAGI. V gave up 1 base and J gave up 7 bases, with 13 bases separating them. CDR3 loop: CASSYFRGANEAFF. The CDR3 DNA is TGTGCCAGCAGTTACTTTCGGGGGGCGAATGAAGCTTTCTTT.

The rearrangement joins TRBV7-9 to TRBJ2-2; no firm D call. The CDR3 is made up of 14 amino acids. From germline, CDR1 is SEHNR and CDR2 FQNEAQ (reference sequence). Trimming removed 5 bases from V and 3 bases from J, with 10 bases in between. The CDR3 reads CASSISGDTGELFF. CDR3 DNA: TGTGCCAGCAGCATCTCCGGAGACACCGGGGAGCTGTTTTTT.

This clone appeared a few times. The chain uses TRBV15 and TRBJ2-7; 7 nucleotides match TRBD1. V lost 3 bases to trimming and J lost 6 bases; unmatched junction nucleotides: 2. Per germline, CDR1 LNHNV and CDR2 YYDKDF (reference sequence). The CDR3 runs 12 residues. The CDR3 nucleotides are TGTGCCACCAGCAGGAACAGGGGCGAGCAGTACTTC. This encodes CATSRNRGEQYF.

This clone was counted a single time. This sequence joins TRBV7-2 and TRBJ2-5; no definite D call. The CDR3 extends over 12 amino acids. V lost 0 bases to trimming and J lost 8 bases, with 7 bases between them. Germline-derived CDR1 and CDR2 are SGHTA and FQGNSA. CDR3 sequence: CASSLALGTQYF. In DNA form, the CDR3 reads TGTGCCAGCAGCTTAGCGCTAGGTACCCAGTACTTC.

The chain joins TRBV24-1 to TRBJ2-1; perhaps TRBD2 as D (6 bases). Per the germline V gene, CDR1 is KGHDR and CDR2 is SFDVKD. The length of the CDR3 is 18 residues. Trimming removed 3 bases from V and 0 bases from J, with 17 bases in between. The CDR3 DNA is TGTGCCACCAGTGATCCCAAACCGGGACTCCGCTCCTACAATGAGCAGTTCTTC. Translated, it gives CATSDPKPGLRSYNEQFF.

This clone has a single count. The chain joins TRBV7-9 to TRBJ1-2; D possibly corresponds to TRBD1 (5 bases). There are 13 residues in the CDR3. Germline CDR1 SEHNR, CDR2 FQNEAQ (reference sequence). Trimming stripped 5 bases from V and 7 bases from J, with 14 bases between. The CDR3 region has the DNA TGTGCCAGCAGCCAGAGCGGGGGTTCTGGCTACACCTTC. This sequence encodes CASSQSGGSGYTF.

In DNA form, the CDR3 reads TGTGCCACCACGGGGGGGACAGCCAATGAAAAACTGTTTTTT. Amino acid sequence: CATTGGTANEKLFF. The J gene is TRBJ1-4, the V gene TRBV6-5, with TRBD1 identical over 7 bases. Germline V gene data show CDR1 as MNHEY and CDR2 as SVGAGI. This CDR3 contains 14 residues. After removal of 10 bases from V and 5 bases from J, the junction contained 10 bases not matched to a gene.

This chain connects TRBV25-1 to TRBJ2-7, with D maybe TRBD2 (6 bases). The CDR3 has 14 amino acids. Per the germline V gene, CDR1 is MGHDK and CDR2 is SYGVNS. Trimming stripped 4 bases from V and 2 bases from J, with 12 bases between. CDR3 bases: TGTGCCAGCAGTGGGGCCGGGGGTACCTACGAGCAGTACTTC. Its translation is CASSGAGGTYEQYF.